The 6 T cell receptor beta chains below were found in one sample sequenced in a study of T-cell reconstitution after alpha-beta-depleted transplantation in children. TCRbeta library preparation incorporated unique molecular identifiers. Via MiXCR, TCRdb re-called the PCR reads, giving one row per CDR3 protein. The sample holds over 85,000 distinct CDR3 sequences, approximately 5.4% seen once. The sequencing used PBMCs, mostly from graft donor cells, collected 60 days after TCRalphabeta/CD19-depleted stem cell transplant. The receptors originated from a female patient aged 2-9 years who had a stem cell transplant for Fanconi anemia, so the T cells may come from the graft donor.

This clonotype was observed many times. The chain recombines TRBV24-1 with TRBJ1-2, with TRBD1 as a possible D gene (6 bases). Germline-derived CDR1 and CDR2 are KGHDR and SFDVKD. The CDR3 runs to 16 residues. V lost 4 bases and J lost 0, with 14 bases in between. The CDR3 region is CATSEWETGPNYGYTF. The CDR3 nucleotides are TGTGCCACCAGTGAGTGGGAGACAGGACCTAACTATGGCTACACCTTC.

The chain is built from TRBV7-3 and TRBJ2-1, with a weak D call TRBD2 (7 bases). Trimming removed 4 bases at V and 6 bases at J, with 25 bases between. From germline, CDR1 is SGHTA and CDR2 FQGTGA. This CDR3 region has 18 residues. The CDR3 bases are TGTGCCAGCAGCTCTTATCGAGGCTCCGGGGGGCTTCTCAATGAGCAGTTCTTC. This codes for CASSSYRGSGGLLNEQFF.

This clonotype rates as large (0.1 to 1%). This sequence joins TRBV5-1 and TRBJ1-1; D is ambiguous. This CDR3 contains 14 residues. In germline, CDR1 is SGHRS, CDR2 YFSETQ. Trimming left V 0 bases short and J 3 bases short, with 9 bases between. In DNA, the CDR3 is TGCGCCAGCAGCTTGGAAGAGGCGCACACTGAAGCTTTCTTT. This translates into CASSLEEAHTEAFF.

On this clonotype itself: A much larger clone is a single base away; this may be a read error. The CDR3 end shows no conserved phenylalanine or tryptophan, and so a read error is likely. The chain employs TRBV2 and TRBJ2-7, with TRBD2 identical over 9 bases. The CDR3 extends over 13 amino acids. Germline lookup yields CDR1 SNHLY and CDR2 FYNNEI. The J segment lost 2 bases and the V segment lost 7 bases, leaving 3 bases of the junction unmatched. CDR3 bases: TGTGCCAGCATGACTAGCGGAACCTACGAGCAGTACTGC. It specifies CASMTSGTYEQYC.

The sample holds many counts of this clonotype. The rearrangement joins TRBV25-1 to TRBJ2-5, with D tentatively TRBD2 (5 bases). Germline-derived CDR1 and CDR2 are MGHDK and SYGVNS. The CDR3 runs 14 residues. Trimming took off 3 bases at V and 4 bases at J, with 12 bases between the two ends. The CDR3 DNA reads as TGTGCCAGCAGTGATAGCGAGGACGGAGAGACCCAGTACTTC. It codes for CASSDSEDGETQYF.

V usage is TRBV21-1 and J usage is TRBJ2-1; the listed D gene, TRBD2, was not tested against the DNA. TRBV21-1 is tagged as a pseudogene. This CDR3 has 18 residues. The CDR3 nucleotides are TGTGCCAGCAGCAAAGTGGGCCTTCCCTTACGCTCCTACAATGAGCAGTTCTTC. Its translation is CASSKVGLPLRSYNEQFF.